This TCR beta chain was observed in a study of blood T cell repertoires in COVID-19. At the level of the study: Donors in the United States, Italy and Spain gave samples during acute or convalescent COVID-19. T cells, B-cell-depleted T cells, or PBMCs provided the cDNA or gDNA that served as material.

Clones were read by immunoSEQ multiplex PCR, and TCRdb kept only the in-frame ones, dropping some. The top ten hold 2.5% to 3.5% of the sample, which has about 250,000 clones, about 88% seen once. Germline CDR1 reads WSHSY; CDR2 reads SAAADI. V lost 0 bases and J lost 2, with 14 bases in between. The CDR3 is 16 amino acids. Sequenced sample: PBMCs or T cells enriched from blood (not recorded which). The TCR originated in a woman aged 45-65 years who had recovered from COVID-19. The V gene is TRBV10-2, the J gene TRBJ2-7; D gene ambiguous. This CDR3 reads CASSESVGAVPYEQYF. CDR3 DNA: TGCGCCAGCAGTGAGTCAGTCGGTGCCGTCCCCTACGAGCAGTACTTC.